The 13 T cell receptor beta chains reported below all come from one sample, sequenced in a study of T-cell reconstitution after alpha-beta-depleted transplantation in children. Unique molecular identifiers were incorporated into the prepared TCRbeta library. One entry per CDR3 protein, called by TCRdb with MiXCR from the PCR reads. This table has about 580,000 distinct CDR3 sequences, about 21% appearing once. Sequenced here: PBMCs, mostly from graft donor cells, sampled 360 days after TCRalphabeta/CD19-depleted stem cell transplant. These receptors came from a boy under two years old who had a stem cell transplant for acute myeloid leukemia, so the T cells may come from the graft donor.

CDR3 nucleotide sequence: TGTGCCAGCTCAAATGGACTAGCGGCCTTCAATGAGCAGTTCTTC. Its translation: CASSNGLAAFNEQFF. The chain joins TRBV18 to TRBJ2-1, with 10 bases matching TRBD2. The junction had 7 bases not matched to a gene; V was cut back by 5 bases and J by 6 bases. CDR3 length: 15 residues. Germline loops: CDR1 KGHSH, CDR2 LQKENI.

This clonotype was detected only a few times. This chain links TRBV6-2 or TRBV6-3 with TRBJ2-7; D unresolved. Looked up from germline, CDR1 is MNHEY and CDR2 is SVGEGT. V shed 5 bases and J shed 3 bases, with 14 bases lying between them. The CDR3 totals 14 residues. The CDR3 protein is CASSGPLTVYEQYF. The CDR3 DNA reads as TGTGCCAGCAGTGGGCCACTGACTGTCTACGAGCAGTACTTC.

The chain is built from TRBV5-1 and TRBJ2-5, with TRBD2 matching over 10 bases. The CDR3 spans 16 residues. The germline V gene encodes CDR1 SGHRS and CDR2 YFSETQ. Trimming removed 0 bases from V and 5 bases from J; junction bases left unmatched: 7. As DNA, the CDR3 is TGCGCCAGCAGCTTGGAGGCTAGCGGGGGAGCGGAGACCCAGTACTTC. This gives the protein CASSLEASGGAETQYF.

A few counts support this clonotype. V usage is TRBV4-3 and J usage is TRBJ2-3; D not resolved. From germline, CDR1 is LGHNA and CDR2 YSLEER. The CDR3 runs to 16 residues. Trimming shortened V by 1 base and J by 6 bases, and 17 bases separated the two germline ends. CDR3 loop: CASSQGTAPEGDTQYF. CDR3 nucleotide sequence: TGCGCCAGCAGCCAAGGGACCGCACCCGAAGGGGATACGCAGTATTTT.

This clonotype was seen repeatedly, ten times or more. The rearrangement uses TRBV20-1 and TRBJ1-6; the match to TRBD1 covers 7 bases. The V segment lost 3 bases and the J segment 7 bases; nucleotides outside the gene matches: 12. The CDR3 loop spans 16 amino acids. CDR1 is DFQATT and CDR2 is SNEGSKA in the germline V gene (reference sequence). The CDR3 DNA reads as TGCAGTGCTAGGTCTTACCGGACAGGAGCCAATTCACCCCTCCACTTT. It encodes CSARSYRTGANSPLHF.

In this sample, this clonotype turned up many times. Here the CDR3 reads CASSLALDHSTDTQYF. The CDR3 region has the DNA TGTGCCAGCAGCTTAGCCCTGGACCACAGCACAGATACGCAGTATTTT. V gene TRBV7-9 combines with J gene TRBJ2-3; D ambiguous. The germline V gene encodes CDR1 SEHNR and CDR2 FQNEAQ (reference sequence). This CDR3 is 16 amino acids long. Trimming pared 0 bases from V and 0 bases from J, leaving 10 bases between.

This clonotype was recorded many times. The genes are TRBV29-1 and TRBJ2-7; D uncertain. The length of the CDR3 is 13 residues. CDR1 is SQVTM and CDR2 is ANQGSEA in the germline V gene. The ends were cut back, 0 bases at V and 3 bases at J, with 9 bases in the middle. The DNA for the CDR3 is TGCAGCGTTGAAGATATTCAAGACTACGAGCAGTACGTC. Amino acid sequence: CSVEDIQDYEQYV.

This clonotype has a count of ten or more. The chain joins TRBV6-5 to TRBJ2-1, with 7 bases lining up with TRBD1. The V segment lost 0 bases and the J segment 6 bases; nucleotides outside the gene matches: 8. Germline CDR1 and CDR2: MNHEY and SVGAGI. This CDR3 spans 16 amino acids. The CDR3 region is CASSYSGGAGGNEQFF. The CDR3, as DNA: TGTGCCAGCAGTTACTCGGGCGGTGCAGGGGGCAATGAGCAGTTCTTC.

Details on this clonotype: This sequence may be a read error, since a much larger clone differs from it by one base. This chain connects TRBV6-6 to TRBJ1-4, with D possibly TRBD1 on 5 matching bases. Trimming stripped 4 bases from V and 8 bases from J, with 5 bases between. CDR3 length: 11 residues. CDR1 MNHNY and CDR2 SVGAGI come from the germline V gene (reference sequence). CDR3 DNA sequence: TGTGCCAGCAGTTGGGACGAAAAACTGTTTTTT. This encodes CASSWDEKLFF.

J is TRBJ2-5 and V is TRBV20-1; TRBD1 aligns across 7 bases. V was clipped by 6 bases and J by 2 bases; unmatched bases: 6. This CDR3 spans 13 amino acids. CDR1 is DFQATT and CDR2 is SNEGSKA in the germline V gene (reference sequence). This CDR3 is CSAETGTQETQYF. DNA for the CDR3: TGCAGTGCCGAGACAGGGACACAAGAGACCCAGTACTTC.

The rearrangement uses TRBV7-2 and TRBJ2-1; 12 bases line up with TRBD2. This CDR3 is 16 amino acids long. Per germline, CDR1 SGHTA and CDR2 FQGNSA. Germline trimming cut 5 bases from V and 8 bases from J; bases unmatched to any gene: 10. DNA of the CDR3: TGTGCCAGCAGCCGTTCAGGACTAGCGGGGTTTCATGAGCAGTTCTTC. It codes for CASSRSGLAGFHEQFF.

This clonotype was found many times. The chain employs TRBV15 and TRBJ2-1; the match to TRBD2 covers 8 bases. Trimming at V came to 3 bases and at J to 3 bases, leaving 7 bases not matched to a gene. The germline V gene encodes CDR1 LNHNV and CDR2 YYDKDF (reference sequence). The CDR3 contains 16 residues. The CDR3 DNA reads TGTGCCACCAGCAGGGGGGCGGGAGGCGGCTACAATGAGCAGTTCTTC. Amino acid sequence: CATSRGAGGGYNEQFF.

As regards this clonotype: The junction departs from the called germline gene at one end, perhaps through a read error. The chain is built from TRBV20-1 and TRBJ2-7, with 12 bases identical to TRBD2. CDR3 length: 18 residues. Germline assignment: CDR1 DFQATT and CDR2 SNEGSKA (reference sequence). The CDR3 loop is CCARDYTSGGSSSYEQYF. In DNA form, the CDR3 reads TGCTGTGCTAGAGATTACACTAGCGGGGGGTCGTCCTCCTACGAGCAGTACTTC.